The 19 T cell receptor beta chains below were found in one sample sequenced in a study of cytomegalovirus exposure and HLA in healthy donors. This PCR relied on a set of 60 Vbeta primers and 13 Jbeta primers. The repertoire was sequenced with immunoSEQ multiplex PCR; TCRdb's copy has only in-frame clones and lacks some. The repertoire holds 150,000 to 200,000 clones, with roughly 75% as singletons. The sample comprised PBMCs. Source of these receptors: a woman in her forties in good health and CMV-seropositive.

This rearrangement joins TRBV5-1 to TRBJ2-1; 10 bases map to TRBD2. Germline loops: CDR1 SGHRS, CDR2 YFSETQ. The length of the CDR3 is 16 residues. V was pared by 0 bases and J by 9 bases, with 9 bases of the junction left unmatched. This CDR3 reads CASSLGLAGAGTEQFF. Written as DNA, the CDR3 is TGCGCCAGCAGCTTGGGGCTAGCGGGAGCGGGAACTGAGCAGTTCTTC.

This rearrangement joins TRBV7-2 to TRBJ2-7; weak D call: TRBD1 (5 bases). This CDR3 spans 13 amino acids. In germline, CDR1 is SGHTA, CDR2 FQGNSA. V was shortened by 2 bases and J by 2 bases, with 7 bases between the two germline ends. The CDR3 nucleotides read TGTGCCAGCAGCTTACCAGGGCCCTACGAGCAGTACTTC. It codes for CASSLPGPYEQYF.

The chain uses TRBV28 and TRBJ2-1, with D possibly being TRBD1 (6 bases). V lost 5 bases, J lost 5 bases, and 16 bases lay in between. The V gene's germline CDR1 is MDHEN and CDR2 SYDVKM. The CDR3 spans 15 residues. The CDR3 protein is CASSPALTGNNEQFF. The CDR3 DNA reads as TGTGCCAGCAGTCCAGCCCTAACAGGGAACAATGAGCAGTTCTTC. The full variable domain, its missing parts supplied by reference TRBV28 and TRBJ2-1, is DVKVTQSSRYLVKRTGEKVFLECVQDMDHENMFWYRQDPGLGLRLIYFSYDVKMKEKGDIPEGYSVSREKKERFSLILESASTNQTSMYLCASSPALTGNNEQFFGPGTRLTVL.

DNA for the CDR3: TGTGCCAGCAGGGAGTCCGGCGCAGCAAACTATGGCTACACCTTC. Its translation is CASRESGAANYGYTF. The chain carries TRBV11-1 and TRBJ1-2, with D hard to call. Germline CDR1 is SGHAT and CDR2 is FQDESV (reference sequence). Trimming shortened V by 6 bases and J by 2 bases, and 16 bases separated the two germline ends. This CDR3 is 15 amino acids long.

The CDR3 spells CASSWAPNYGYTF. In DNA form, the CDR3 reads TGTGCCAGCAGTTGGGCCCCTAACTATGGCTACACCTTC. The rearrangement uses TRBV6-5 and TRBJ1-2; no definite D call. Per the germline V gene, CDR1 is MNHEY and CDR2 is SVGAGI. The CDR3 contains 13 residues. V was shortened by 4 bases and J by 0 bases, with 6 bases between the two germline ends.

In this sample, this clone turned up a few times. A much bigger clone sits one base away, suggesting this may be a read error. This chain links TRBV4-1 with TRBJ2-7; 10 nucleotides align to TRBD2. Losses at the gene ends were 0 bases for V and 2 bases for J; bases not matched to a gene: 10. The CDR3 loop spans 18 amino acids. Germline CDR1 reads MGHRA; CDR2 reads YSYEKL. CDR3 loop: CASSQDPIQLAGAYEQYF. The CDR3 DNA sequence: TGCGCCAGCAGCCAAGATCCAATTCAGCTAGCGGGGGCCTACGAGCAGTACTTC.

V and J are TRBV6-5 and TRBJ2-1; 7 bases agree with TRBD1. This CDR3 comprises 14 residues. Germline assignment: CDR1 MNHEY and CDR2 SVGAGI. V lost 9 bases and J lost 0; bases outside the gene matches: 5. CDR3: CASRTGFSYNEQFF. The CDR3 nucleotides are TGTGCCAGTCGGACAGGCTTCTCCTACAATGAGCAGTTCTTC.

The chain recombines TRBV4-3 with TRBJ2-3, with 8 bases aligning to TRBD2. Trimming cost V 5 bases and J 5 bases; bases outside gene matches: 9. Germline assignment: CDR1 LGHNA and CDR2 YSLEER. The CDR3 spans 15 residues. For the CDR3, the DNA is TGCGCCAGCAGCTTCGGAGCGGGAGAGATAGATACGCAGTATTTT. Protein sequence: CASSFGAGEIDTQYF.

In its sample, this clone was seen once. The chain uses TRBV9 and TRBJ2-1, with a tentative D call TRBD2 (6 bases). Trimming removed 4 bases at V and 0 bases at J, with 17 bases between. The V gene's germline CDR1 is SGDLS and CDR2 YYNGEE. This CDR3 is built from 17 residues. CDR3 amino acids: CASSPHGGRSSYNEQFF. In DNA, the CDR3 is TGTGCCAGCAGCCCTCATGGGGGGAGGAGCTCCTACAATGAGCAGTTCTTC.

This clone was recorded a few times. The chain couples TRBV25-1 to TRBJ2-3, with 12 bases that match TRBD2. The CDR3 covers 16 residues. The germline V gene has CDR1 MGHDK and CDR2 SYGVNS. V was clipped by 6 bases and J by 5 bases; unmatched bases: 9. As DNA, the CDR3 is TGTGCCAGCAGGGCGACTAGCGGGAGAGGTAAAGATACGCAGTATTTT. This encodes CASRATSGRGKDTQYF.

The chain combines TRBV2 with TRBJ1-5, with 7 bases identical to TRBD1. Germline loops: CDR1 SNHLY, CDR2 FYNNEI. V shed 6 bases and J 6 bases; nucleotides not matched to a gene: 11. CDR3 length equals 15 residues. The DNA of the CDR3 is TGTGCCAGCAGGATGGCGGTACAGGGGAGTCAGCCCCAGCATTTT. Protein: CASRMAVQGSQPQHF.

This clone has only a few counts. The V and J genes are TRBV4-2 and TRBJ2-3, with 7 bases matching TRBD1. Germline-derived CDR1 and CDR2 are LGHNA and YNFKEQ. The CDR3 contains 15 residues. V gave up 1 base and J gave up 4 bases; unmatched junction bases: 5. In nucleotides, the CDR3 is TGTGCCAGCAGCCAAGTTAATCAGGGGGCAGATACGCAGTATTTT. This translates into CASSQVNQGADTQYF.

This clone was picked up a small number of times. The chain combines TRBV29-1 with TRBJ1-2, with 8 bases lining up with TRBD1. Germline V gives CDR1 SQVTM, CDR2 ANQGSEA. This CDR3 is 10 amino acids long. J was trimmed by 13 bases and V by 4 bases; bases with no gene match: 5. CDR3: CSVGTGRSTF. CDR3 DNA: TGCAGCGTTGGGACAGGGAGGAGCACCTTC.

The V gene is TRBV5-1, the J gene TRBJ2-7; TRBD2 aligns across 11 bases. V lost 5 bases and J lost 5; bases outside the gene matches: 9. The CDR3 consists of 15 residues. Germline CDR1 SGHRS, CDR2 YFSETQ. CDR3 coding DNA: TGCGCCAGCAGTTTCGGAACTAGCGGGAGTGACGAGCAGTACTTC. It encodes CASSFGTSGSDEQYF.

This clone was counted only a few times. This rearrangement joins TRBV6-4 to TRBJ2-1; 14 bases line up with TRBD2. The CDR3 is made up of 16 amino acids. J was trimmed by 6 bases and V by 0 bases; bases with no gene match: 1. Germline V gene lookup returns CDR1 MRHNA and CDR2 SNTAGT. The CDR3 DNA reads TGTGCCAGCAGTGACTCGGGGACTAGCGGGAGCAATGAGCAGTTCTTC. Residues: CASSDSGTSGSNEQFF.

The chain carries TRBV7-2 and TRBJ2-7; TRBD2 agrees at 8 bases. With 0 bases clipped from V and 2 bases from J, the junction kept 9 bases outside the gene matches. This CDR3 is built from 17 residues. Germline V lookup: CDR1 SGHTA, CDR2 FQGNSA. DNA for the CDR3: TGTGCCAGCAGCTTAGCGCATTATAGCGGGATCACCTACGAGCAGTACTTC. The encoded protein is CASSLAHYSGITYEQYF.

This chain joins TRBV30 and TRBJ1-2; the match to TRBD1 covers 9 bases. CDR1 GTSNPN and CDR2 SVGIG come from the germline V gene (reference sequence). The CDR3 runs 14 residues. V gave up 1 base and J gave up 8 bases; unmatched junction bases: 8. CDR3 protein: CAWSGNRGLSGYTF. In nucleotides, the CDR3 is TGTGCCTGGAGTGGGAACAGGGGGCTTTCCGGCTACACCTTC. Full variable domain (remainder filled in from reference TRBV30 and TRBJ1-2): SQTIHQWPATLVQPVGSPLSLECTVEGTSNPNLYWYRQAAGRGLQLLFYSVGIGQISSEVPQNLSASRPQDRQFILSSKKLLLSDSGFYLCAWSGNRGLSGYTFGSGTRLTVV.

The CDR3 sequence is CASSSGGSPYNEQFF. CDR3 nucleotide sequence: TGTGCCAGCAGTTCTGGGGGGAGTCCCTACAATGAGCAGTTCTTC. This chain joins TRBV5-4 and TRBJ2-1; a weak D match, TRBD2 (6 bases). The germline V gene has CDR1 SGHNT and CDR2 YYREEE (reference sequence). The CDR3 loop spans 15 amino acids. Trimming cost V 5 bases and J 2 bases, with 14 bases left between them.

The V and J genes are TRBV4-1 and TRBJ2-1; TRBD2 agrees at 7 bases. The CDR3 consists of 15 residues. Losses at the gene ends were 1 base for V and 9 bases for J; bases not matched to a gene: 9. CDR1 is MGHRA and CDR2 is YSYEKL in the germline V gene. CDR3 amino acids: CASSQVVSGYGEQFF. DNA for the CDR3: TGCGCCAGCAGCCAAGTGGTTAGCGGGTACGGTGAGCAGTTCTTC.